The 14 T cell receptor beta chains below all came from one sample that was sequenced in a study of patients and donors after allogeneic stem cell transplantation. TCRdb independently ran MiXCR on the RT-PCR reads; one entry per CDR3 protein. The sample yields some 880,000 distinct CDR3 sequences, about a sixth seen once. Sequenced: blood, either unsorted or a sorted T cell fraction (not recorded which). The receptors stem from a human donor who was either an allogeneic HSCT recipient or a stem cell or donor lymphocyte infusion donor (not recorded which). It is not recorded whose cells these are; they may come from a transplant donor.

This clonotype has a count of ten or more. The CDR3 is CATSTAPYNEQFF. The CDR3 DNA reads TGTGCCACCAGCACAGCGCCCTACAATGAGCAGTTCTTC. J is TRBJ2-1 and V is TRBV15; D is unresolved. Germline V lookup: CDR1 LNHNV, CDR2 YYDKDF (reference sequence). V lost 4 bases to trimming and J lost 2 bases, with 6 bases between them. This CDR3 is built from 13 residues.

In its sample, this clonotype was seen many times. V usage is TRBV25-1 and J usage is TRBJ1-5; TRBD1 aligns across 7 bases. With V trimmed by 5 bases and J by 1 base, 2 bases remained unmatched. Per the germline V gene, CDR1 is MGHDK and CDR2 is SYGVNS. The CDR3 covers 14 residues. The chain's CDR3 is CASSQGGSNQPQHF. Written as DNA, the CDR3 is TGTGCCAGCAGTCAGGGGGGGAGCAATCAGCCCCAGCATTTT.

This clonotype has a count of ten or more. The rearrangement joins TRBV20-1 to TRBJ1-1, with D unclear. V lost 6 bases to trimming and J lost 2 bases, with 7 bases between them. The CDR3 contains 11 residues. Germline V gene lookup returns CDR1 DFQATT and CDR2 SNEGSKA (reference sequence). The CDR3 spells CSAPDNTEAFF. CDR3 DNA sequence: TGCAGTGCGCCGGACAACACTGAAGCTTTCTTT.

This chain links TRBV18 with TRBJ2-5; D unresolved. Germline V CDR1 and CDR2: KGHSH, LQKENI. This CDR3 comprises 15 residues. V lost 0 bases to trimming and J lost 2 bases, with 10 bases between them. The CDR3 loop reads CASSPPRGRQETQYF. CDR3 nucleotide sequence: TGTGCCAGCTCACCACCCCGAGGAAGACAAGAGACCCAGTACTTC.

A few counts support this clonotype. The chain combines TRBV20-1 with TRBJ1-1; D gene uncertain. CDR1 and CDR2 (germline): DFQATT, SNEGSKA (reference sequence). This CDR3 has 13 residues. V was cut by 3 bases and J by 6 bases, with 14 bases left in between. This CDR3 reads CSASVLIGAEAFF. The CDR3 DNA reads TGCAGTGCTAGTGTACTGATCGGTGCTGAAGCTTTCTTT.

This clonotype has more than one count but fewer than ten. V and J are TRBV11-2 and TRBJ2-1; D might be TRBD1 (6 bases). The CDR3 spans 15 residues. V was trimmed by 5 bases and J by 7 bases, leaving 18 bases between them. The germline V gene encodes CDR1 SGHAT and CDR2 FQNNGV. The CDR3, as DNA: TGTGCCAGCAGCGCTAACCTACAGGGTGCAAATGAGCAGTTCTTC. Protein sequence: CASSANLQGANEQFF.

V gene TRBV2 combines with J gene TRBJ2-4; 8 bases are shared with TRBD2. Losses at the gene ends were 4 bases for V and 0 bases for J; bases not matched to a gene: 2. Germline values: CDR1 SNHLY, CDR2 FYNNEI. The CDR3 sequence is 15 residues long. The CDR3 protein is CASSVLAVAKNIQYF. DNA of the CDR3: TGTGCCAGCAGTGTACTAGCGGTAGCCAAAAACATTCAGTACTTC. The whole variable domain, filled in from reference TRBV2 and TRBJ2-4, reads EPEVTQTPSHQVTQMGQEVILRCVPISNHLYFYWYRQILGQKVEFLVSFYNNEISEKSEIFDDQFSVERPDGSNFTLKIRSTKLEDSAMYFCASSVLAVAKNIQYFGAGTRLSVL.

The rearrangement links TRBV29-1 to TRBJ1-1; D not resolved. The CDR3 contains 12 residues. V lost 3 bases and J lost 2, with 7 bases in between. The germline CDR1 and CDR2 sequences are SQVTM and ANQGSEA. CDR3 residues: CSVDGDNTEAFF. CDR3 coding DNA: TGCAGCGTTGATGGGGATAACACTGAAGCTTTCTTT.

The chain is built from TRBV20-1 and TRBJ2-5; D perhaps matches TRBD2 (6 bases). Germline-derived CDR1 and CDR2 are DFQATT and SNEGSKA (reference sequence). The CDR3 spans 11 residues. The CDR3 is CSGEIQETQYF. The CDR3 nucleotides read TGCTCGGGGGAAATCCAAGAGACCCAGTACTTC.

This clonotype was counted ten times or more. The rearrangement joins TRBV15 to TRBJ2-5; D remains unclear. The length of the CDR3 is 14 residues. CDR1 LNHNV and CDR2 YYDKDF come from the germline V gene (reference sequence). V was cut by 0 bases and J by 5 bases, with 10 bases left in between. The CDR3 here is CATSRDRSTETQYF. The CDR3 DNA follows: TGTGCCACCAGCAGAGATAGGAGCACTGAGACCCAGTACTTC.

The genes are TRBV7-3 and TRBJ2-3; 9 positions agree with TRBD2. V lost 2 bases, J lost 4 bases, and 1 base stayed unmatched. The CDR3 is 14 residues long. Per germline, CDR1 SGHTA and CDR2 FQGTGA. CDR3 protein: CASSLASGADTQYF. The CDR3, as DNA: TGTGCCAGCAGCTTAGCTAGCGGGGCAGATACGCAGTATTTT.

The J gene is TRBJ2-1, the V gene TRBV27, with TRBD2 matching 9 bases. Trimming removed 8 bases from V and 2 bases from J; junction bases left unmatched: 7. The CDR3 has 15 amino acids. CDR1 is MNHEY and CDR2 is SMNVEV in the germline V gene (reference sequence). CDR3 DNA: TGTGCCAGCTTTGTAGCGGGGGCTCCCTACAATGAGCAGTTCTTC. This encodes CASFVAGAPYNEQFF.

The chain joins TRBV5-1 to TRBJ2-5; TRBD1 is a possible D gene (6 bases). The CDR3 loop spans 14 amino acids. The V gene lost 6 bases and the J gene lost 1 base, with 13 bases spanning the gap. Germline V CDR1 and CDR2: SGHRS, YFSETQ. CDR3 sequence: CASTRTGPQETQYF. In nucleotides, the CDR3 is TGCGCCAGCACACGAACAGGGCCCCAAGAGACCCAGTACTTC.

This clonotype was picked up a small number of times. The rearrangement joins TRBV12-3 or TRBV12-4 to TRBJ2-7; tentative D call: TRBD1 (7 bases). Deletions cut 8 bases from V and 2 bases from J, with 19 bases between. The CDR3 sequence is 15 residues long. CDR3: CASAPPGGLPYEQYF. The CDR3 bases are TGTGCCAGCGCCCCCCCAGGGGGACTCCCCTACGAGCAGTACTTC.